The 5 T cell receptor beta chains in this list originate from one sample, sequenced in a study of T cell responses to AZD1222 COVID-19 vaccine (dated by TCRdb to the early 2020s). Taken with the paper, the label for time point translates to: baseline before first vaccination. Library creation used the immunoSEQ multiplex PCR assay. Held by TCRdb, this immuneACCESS table contains in-frame sequences only and omits some clones. Under half of the omission traces to an unresolved V gene where checked; the cause of the rest is unknown. The sample contains over 75,000 clones, more than 70% of them found a single time. Of the sample, about 2% is held by the ten largest clones. The input for sequencing was peripheral blood, taken on day 0 of AZD1222 vaccination. The source is an adult in good health.

The chain uses TRBV5-5 and TRBJ2-1; D might be TRBD1 or TRBD2, each matching 5 bases. The CDR3 length is 14 residues. V was shortened by 0 bases and J by 10 bases, with 14 bases between the two germline ends. Germline values: CDR1 SGHKS, CDR2 YYEKEE (reference sequence). The CDR3 is CASSLGTGAGEQFF. CDR3 nucleotide sequence: TGTGCCAGCAGCTTGGGGACTGGGGCAGGGGAGCAGTTCTTC.

The V call is TRBV3-1 (or the pseudogene TRBV3-2), the J call TRBJ1-5; no reliable D call. The CDR3 loop spans 13 amino acids. Trimming pared 2 bases from V and 4 bases from J, leaving 6 bases between. Germline V gives CDR1 LGHDT, CDR2 YNNKEL (reference sequence). CDR3 DNA sequence: TGTGCCAGCAGCCAATCCGGGAATCAGCCCCAGCATTTT. Protein sequence: CASSQSGNQPQHF.

The chain has TRBV2 and TRBJ2-3; 7 bases fit TRBD2. The ends lost 6 bases at V and 1 base at J; junction bases unmatched: 4. Germline V CDR1 and CDR2: SNHLY, FYNNEI. CDR3 size: 14 residues. The DNA for the CDR3 is TGTGCCAGCAGCTACAGCGGGGGCACAGATACGCAGTATTTT. Translated: CASSYSGGTDTQYF.

V and J are TRBV14 and TRBJ1-3; no definite D call. CDR3 length: 13 amino acids. Trimming shortened V by 5 bases and J by 4 bases, and 9 bases separated the two germline ends. Germline-derived CDR1 and CDR2 are SGHDN and FVKESK. CDR3 bases: TGTGCCAGCAGCTATTGGACGGGAAACACCATATATTTT. The encoded protein is CASSYWTGNTIYF.

The chain recombines TRBV2 with TRBJ1-5; perhaps TRBD1 as D (5 bases). Germline V gene sequence: CDR1 SNHLY, CDR2 FYNNEI. V gave up 3 bases and J gave up 10 bases, with 16 bases separating them. This CDR3 spans 14 amino acids. The CDR3 bases are TGTGCCAGCAGTGACTCCGGGGGTTTTCGACCCCAGCATTTT. Encoded protein: CASSDSGGFRPQHF.